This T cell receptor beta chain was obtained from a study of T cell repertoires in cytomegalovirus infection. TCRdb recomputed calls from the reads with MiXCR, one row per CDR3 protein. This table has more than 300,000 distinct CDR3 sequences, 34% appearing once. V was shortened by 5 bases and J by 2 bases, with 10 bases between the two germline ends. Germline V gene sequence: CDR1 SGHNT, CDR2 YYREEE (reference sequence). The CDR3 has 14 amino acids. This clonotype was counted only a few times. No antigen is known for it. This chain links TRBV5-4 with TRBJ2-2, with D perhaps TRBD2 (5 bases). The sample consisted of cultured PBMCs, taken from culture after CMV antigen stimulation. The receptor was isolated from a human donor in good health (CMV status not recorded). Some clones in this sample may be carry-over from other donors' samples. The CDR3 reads CASSTDFNTGELFF. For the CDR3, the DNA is TGTGCCAGCAGTACGGACTTTAACACCGGGGAGCTGTTTTTT.